The TCR beta chain under discussion was sequenced for a study of cytomegalovirus exposure and HLA in healthy donors. Study results and caveats: Being indistinguishable, some V segments were excluded, TRBV6-2 and TRBV6-3 among them. Analysis performed later found 16,951 TCR beta sequences associated with HLA alleles at 0.05 false discovery rate. Researchers counted roughly 150 TCR beta chains as cytomegalovirus-associated.

Use of 60 Vbeta and 13 Jbeta primers characterized the PCR. Sequencing used immunoSEQ multiplex PCR; TCRdb keeps in-frame clones, though not all of them. The sample shows roughly 190,000 clones, approximately 78% of them seen only once. Points on this clone: Its matching antigen is unknown.

The length of the CDR3 is 14 residues. CDR1 is SGDLS, CDR2 YYNGEE, per germline. With 4 bases removed from V and 0 bases from J, the gap between germline ends came to 9 bases. This TCR came from a woman aged 18-29 years in good health and CMV-seronegative. The chain has TRBV9 and TRBJ2-3, with a weak D call TRBD1 (6 bases). Sequenced sample: PBMCs. CDR3 nucleotides: TGTGCCAGCAGCACAGGGCGAAGCACAGATACGCAGTATTTT. Translating gives CASSTGRSTDTQYF.